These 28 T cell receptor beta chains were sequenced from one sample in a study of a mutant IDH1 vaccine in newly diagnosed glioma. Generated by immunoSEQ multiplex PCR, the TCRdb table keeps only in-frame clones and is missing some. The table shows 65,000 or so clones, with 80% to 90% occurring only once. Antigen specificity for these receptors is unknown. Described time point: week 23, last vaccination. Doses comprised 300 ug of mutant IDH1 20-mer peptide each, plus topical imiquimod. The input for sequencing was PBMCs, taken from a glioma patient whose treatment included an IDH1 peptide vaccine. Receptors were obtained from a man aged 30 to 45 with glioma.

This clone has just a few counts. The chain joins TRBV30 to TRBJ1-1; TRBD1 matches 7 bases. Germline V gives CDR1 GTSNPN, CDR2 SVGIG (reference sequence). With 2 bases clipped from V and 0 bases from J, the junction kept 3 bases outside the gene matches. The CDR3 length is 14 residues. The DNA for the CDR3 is TGTGCCTGGAGTTCGGGACAGCTGAACACTGAAGCTTTCTTT. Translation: CAWSSGQLNTEAFF.

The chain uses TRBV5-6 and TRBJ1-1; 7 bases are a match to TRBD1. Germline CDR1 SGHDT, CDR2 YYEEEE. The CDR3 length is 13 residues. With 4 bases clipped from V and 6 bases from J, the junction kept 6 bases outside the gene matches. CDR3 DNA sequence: TGTGCCAGCAGCCCGACAGGGACCGCTGAAGCTTTCTTT. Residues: CASSPTGTAEAFF.

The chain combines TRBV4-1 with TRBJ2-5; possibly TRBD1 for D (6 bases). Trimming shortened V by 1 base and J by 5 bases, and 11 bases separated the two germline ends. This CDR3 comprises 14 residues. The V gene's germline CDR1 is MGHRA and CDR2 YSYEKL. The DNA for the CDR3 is TGCGCCAGCAGCCAAGGGTTAAGGGGGGAGACCCAGTACTTC. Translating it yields CASSQGLRGETQYF.

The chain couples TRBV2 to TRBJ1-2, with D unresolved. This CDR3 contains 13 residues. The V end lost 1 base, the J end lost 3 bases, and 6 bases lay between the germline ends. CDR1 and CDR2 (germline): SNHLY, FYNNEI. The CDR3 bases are TGTGCCAGCAGTGAAGGGGTTGACTATGGCTACACCTTC. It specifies CASSEGVDYGYTF.

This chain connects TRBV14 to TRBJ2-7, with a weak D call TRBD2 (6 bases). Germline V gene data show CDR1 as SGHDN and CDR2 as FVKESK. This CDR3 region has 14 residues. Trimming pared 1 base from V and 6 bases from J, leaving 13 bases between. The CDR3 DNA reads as TGTGCCAGCAGCCAAGTGCTGGGGGGAGGCGAGCAGTACTTC. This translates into CASSQVLGGGEQYF.

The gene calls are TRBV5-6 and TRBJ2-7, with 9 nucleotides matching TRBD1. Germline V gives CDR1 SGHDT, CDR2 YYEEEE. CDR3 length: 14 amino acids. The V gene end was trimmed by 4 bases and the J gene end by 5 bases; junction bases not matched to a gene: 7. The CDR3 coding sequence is TGTGCCAGCAGCCCCTACAGGGGGCTCCACGAGCAGTACTTC. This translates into CASSPYRGLHEQYF.

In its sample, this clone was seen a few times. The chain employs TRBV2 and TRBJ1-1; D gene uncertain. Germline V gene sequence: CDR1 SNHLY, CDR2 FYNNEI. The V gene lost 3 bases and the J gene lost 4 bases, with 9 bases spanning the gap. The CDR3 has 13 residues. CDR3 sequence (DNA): TGTGCCAGCAGTGAGCGGGAACGCACTGAAGCTTTCTTT. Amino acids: CASSERERTEAFF.

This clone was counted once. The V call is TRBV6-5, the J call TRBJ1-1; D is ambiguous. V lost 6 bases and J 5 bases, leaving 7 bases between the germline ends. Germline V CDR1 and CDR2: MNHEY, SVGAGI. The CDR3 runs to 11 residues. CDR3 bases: TGTGCCAGCAGCAAGTGGACTGAAGCTTTCTTT. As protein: CASSKWTEAFF.

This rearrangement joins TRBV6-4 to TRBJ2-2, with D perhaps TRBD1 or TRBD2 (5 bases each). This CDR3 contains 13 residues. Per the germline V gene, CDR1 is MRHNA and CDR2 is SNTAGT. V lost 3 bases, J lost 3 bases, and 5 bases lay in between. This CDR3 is CASSEGDTGELFF. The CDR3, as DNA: TGTGCCAGCAGTGAGGGGGACACCGGGGAGCTGTTTTTT.

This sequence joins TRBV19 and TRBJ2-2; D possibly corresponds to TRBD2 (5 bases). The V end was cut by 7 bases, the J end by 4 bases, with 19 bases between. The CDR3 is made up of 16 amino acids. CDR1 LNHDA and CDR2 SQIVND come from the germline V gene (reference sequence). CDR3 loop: CASTNPGSARTGELFF. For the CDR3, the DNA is TGTGCCAGTACCAACCCCGGTAGCGCTCGCACCGGGGAGCTGTTTTTT.

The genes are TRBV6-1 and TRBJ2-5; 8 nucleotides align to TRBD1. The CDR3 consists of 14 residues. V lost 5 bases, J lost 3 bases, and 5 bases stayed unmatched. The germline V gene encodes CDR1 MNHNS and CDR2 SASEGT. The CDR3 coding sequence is TGTGCCAGCAGTCCCCGGACAGGGAAAGAGACCCAGTACTTC. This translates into CASSPRTGKETQYF.

The CDR3 spells CASSPLTGPGANVLTF. The CDR3 DNA is TGTGCCAGCTCACCGTTGACAGGGCCTGGGGCCAACGTCCTGACTTTC. This sequence joins TRBV18 and TRBJ2-6; 7 nucleotides align to TRBD1. V was clipped by 3 bases and J by 2 bases; unmatched bases: 4. Germline loops: CDR1 KGHSH, CDR2 LQKENI. The length of the CDR3 is 16 residues.

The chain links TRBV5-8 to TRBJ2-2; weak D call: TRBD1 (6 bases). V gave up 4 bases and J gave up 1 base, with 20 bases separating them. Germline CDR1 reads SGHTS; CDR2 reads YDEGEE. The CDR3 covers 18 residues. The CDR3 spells CASSPVYLRDKNTGELFF. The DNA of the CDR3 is TGTGCCAGCAGCCCGGTCTATCTCCGGGACAAGAACACCGGGGAGCTGTTTTTT.

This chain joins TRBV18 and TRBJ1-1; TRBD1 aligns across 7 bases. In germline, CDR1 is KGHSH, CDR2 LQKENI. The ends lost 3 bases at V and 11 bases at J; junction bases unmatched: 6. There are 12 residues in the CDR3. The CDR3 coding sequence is TGTGCCAGCTCACCCGACAGGGTGGGCGCTTTCTTT. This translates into CASSPDRVGAFF.

CDR3 sequence: CASSLIEGQGNYGYTF. The CDR3, as DNA: TGTGCCAGCAGCTTAATTGAGGGACAGGGGAACTATGGCTACACCTTC. The rearrangement links TRBV7-6 to TRBJ1-2, with 10 bases identical to TRBD1. J lost 2 bases, V lost 2 bases, and 5 bases had no gene match. The germline V gene has CDR1 SGHVS and CDR2 FNYEAQ. This CDR3 contains 16 residues.

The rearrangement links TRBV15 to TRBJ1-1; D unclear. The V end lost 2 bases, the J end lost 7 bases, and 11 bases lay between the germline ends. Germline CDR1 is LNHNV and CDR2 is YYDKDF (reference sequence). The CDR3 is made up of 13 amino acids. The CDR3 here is CATSRSDWDEAFF. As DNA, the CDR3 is TGTGCCACCAGCAGATCGGACTGGGATGAAGCTTTCTTT.

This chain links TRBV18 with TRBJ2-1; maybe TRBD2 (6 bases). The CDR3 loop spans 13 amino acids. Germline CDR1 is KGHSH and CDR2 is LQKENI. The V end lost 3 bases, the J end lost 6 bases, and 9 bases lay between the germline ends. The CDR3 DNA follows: TGTGCCAGCTCACCGGGGACTGGCAATGAGCAGTTCTTC. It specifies CASSPGTGNEQFF. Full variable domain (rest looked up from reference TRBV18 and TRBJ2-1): NAGVMQNPRHLVRRRGQEARLRCSPMKGHSHVYWYRQLPEEGLKFMVYLQKENIIDESGMPKERFSAEFPKEGPSILRIQQVVRGDSAAYFCASSPGTGNEQFFGPGTRLTVL.

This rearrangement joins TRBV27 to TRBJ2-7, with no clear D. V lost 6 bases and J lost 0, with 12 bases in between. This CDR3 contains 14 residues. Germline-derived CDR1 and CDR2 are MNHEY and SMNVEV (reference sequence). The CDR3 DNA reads TGTGCCAGCAGGCCGTCTTCAGTCTCCTACGAGCAGTACTTC. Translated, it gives CASRPSSVSYEQYF.

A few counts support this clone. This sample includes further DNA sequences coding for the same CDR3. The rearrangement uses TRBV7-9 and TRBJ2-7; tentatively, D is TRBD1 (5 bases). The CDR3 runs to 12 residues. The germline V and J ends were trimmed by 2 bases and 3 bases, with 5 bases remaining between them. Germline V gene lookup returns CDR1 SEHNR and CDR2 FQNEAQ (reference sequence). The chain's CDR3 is CASSLTGYEQYF. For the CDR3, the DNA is TGTGCCAGCAGCTTAACAGGCTACGAGCAGTACTTC.

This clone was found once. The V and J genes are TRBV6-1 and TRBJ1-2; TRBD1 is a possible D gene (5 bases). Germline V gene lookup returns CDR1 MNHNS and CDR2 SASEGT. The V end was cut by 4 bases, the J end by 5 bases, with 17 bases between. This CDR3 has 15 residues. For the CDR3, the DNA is TGTGCCAGCAGTGGCTCAGGGTTACGGGTTTATGGCTACACCTTC. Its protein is CASSGSGLRVYGYTF.

The CDR3: CASSYGKPYEQYF. The CDR3 region has the DNA TGTGCCAGCAGTTATGGAAAACCCTACGAGCAGTACTTC. The V gene is TRBV6-5, the J gene TRBJ2-7; no definite D call. Per the germline V gene, CDR1 is MNHEY and CDR2 is SVGAGI. This CDR3 has 13 amino acids. V lost 3 bases and J 2 bases, leaving 8 bases between the germline ends.

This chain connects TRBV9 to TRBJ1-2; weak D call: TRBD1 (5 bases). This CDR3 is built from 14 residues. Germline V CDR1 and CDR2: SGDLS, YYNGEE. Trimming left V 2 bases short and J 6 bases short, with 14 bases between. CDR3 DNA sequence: TGTGCCAGCAGCGTTGGAAGGAGGGGCGATGGCTACACCTTC. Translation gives CASSVGRRGDGYTF.

For the CDR3, the DNA is TGTGCCAGCAGCTTAGAGGAGGGTCGTGGGACCGGGGAGCTGTTTTTT. This gives the protein CASSLEEGRGTGELFF. The rearrangement uses TRBV11-2 and TRBJ2-2; D might be TRBD2 (6 bases). The V gene lost 0 bases and the J gene lost 5 bases, with 13 bases spanning the gap. Germline loops: CDR1 SGHAT, CDR2 FQNNGV. This CDR3 spans 16 amino acids.

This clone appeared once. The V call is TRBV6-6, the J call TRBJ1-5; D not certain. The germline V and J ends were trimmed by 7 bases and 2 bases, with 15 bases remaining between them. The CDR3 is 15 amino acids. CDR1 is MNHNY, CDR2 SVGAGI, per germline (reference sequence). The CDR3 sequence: CASTPTLNGNQPQHF. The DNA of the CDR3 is TGTGCCAGCACCCCTACACTGAATGGCAATCAGCCCCAGCATTTT.

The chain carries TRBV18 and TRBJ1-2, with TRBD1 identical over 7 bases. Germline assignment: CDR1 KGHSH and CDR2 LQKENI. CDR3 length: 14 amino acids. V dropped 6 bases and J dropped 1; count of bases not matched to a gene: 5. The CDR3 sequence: CASSIGTDNYGYTF. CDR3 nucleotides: TGTGCCAGCTCGATAGGGACAGATAACTATGGCTACACCTTC.

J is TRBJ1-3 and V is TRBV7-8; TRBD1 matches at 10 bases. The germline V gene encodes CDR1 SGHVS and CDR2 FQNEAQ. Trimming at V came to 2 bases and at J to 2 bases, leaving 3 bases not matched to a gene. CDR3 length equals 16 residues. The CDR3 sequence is CASSLFGQGAGNTIYF. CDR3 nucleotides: TGTGCCAGCAGCTTATTCGGACAGGGGGCTGGAAACACCATATATTTT.

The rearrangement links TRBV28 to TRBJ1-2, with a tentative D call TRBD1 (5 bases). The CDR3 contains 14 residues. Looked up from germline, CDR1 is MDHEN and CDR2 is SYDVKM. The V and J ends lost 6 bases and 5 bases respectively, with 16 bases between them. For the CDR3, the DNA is TGTGCCAGCAGGCGTGTGGGGGGAGAATATGGCTACACCTTC. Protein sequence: CASRRVGGEYGYTF.

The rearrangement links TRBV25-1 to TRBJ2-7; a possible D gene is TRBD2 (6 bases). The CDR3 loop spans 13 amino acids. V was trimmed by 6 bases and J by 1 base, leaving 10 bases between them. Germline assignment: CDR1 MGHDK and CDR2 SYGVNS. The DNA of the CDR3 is TGTGCCAGCAGGGGACTGTATTCCTACGAGCAGTACTTC. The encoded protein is CASRGLYSYEQYF.